A single sample gave rise to the 13 T cell receptor gamma chains below, sequenced in a study of gamma delta lymphoproliferative disorders and STAT genes. TCRdb repeated clone calling on the multiplex PCR reads with CATT. The data contain about 4,000 gamma-chain clones, roughly 7.3% of them seen just once; the ten biggest clones take up around 37%. Sequencing used genomic DNA taken from PBMCs of patients and controls. The sequencing sample was made of blood. Source of these receptors: a human donor in good health.

This clone rates as medium-sized. The chain employs TRGV4 and TRGJ1 or TRGJ2. TCRdb is silent on the J gene; assignment here came from matching the DNA to germline. The CDR3 loop spans 16 amino acids. Trimming at V came to 0 bases and at J to 9 bases, leaving 17 bases not matched to a gene. The germline gives CDR1 EGSTGY, CDR2 YDSYTSSV. The CDR3 spells CATWDGRFTIEGKKLF. The CDR3, as DNA: TGTGCCACCTGGGATGGGCGCTTTACAATAGAAGGTAAGAAACTCTTT.

This clone is labeled as medium-sized. V gene TRGV2 combines with J gene TRGJP2. TCRdb offers no J gene call, so here the DNA was matched to germline to obtain one. Germline V lookup: CDR1 EGSNGY, CDR2 YDSYNSKV. V was pared by 0 bases and J by 1 base, with 11 bases of the junction left unmatched. This CDR3 is 18 amino acids long. As DNA, the CDR3 is TGTGCCACCTGGGACGGGCGAGGGGACCTTAGTAGTGATTGGATCAAGACGTTT. It is translated as CATWDGRGDLSSDWIKTF.

The V gene is TRGV5, the J gene TRGJ1 or TRGJ2. Here the J gene was assigned by germline matching of the DNA, as TCRdb has none. The CDR3 loop spans 16 amino acids. Trimming removed 0 bases from V and 3 bases from J; junction bases left unmatched: 11. Per the germline V gene, CDR1 is VINAFY and CDR2 is YDVSNSKD. In DNA, the CDR3 is TGTGCCACCTGGGACAGGCATCCCCCCCCTTATTATAAGAAACTCTTT. This codes for CATWDRHPPPYYKKLF.

The chain recombines TRGV11 with TRGJ1 or TRGJ2. TRGV11 is recorded as an ORF, its role being uncertain. The CDR3 runs to 9 residues. The V and J ends lost 8 bases and 8 bases, in that order; junction bases with no gene match: 0. In DNA form, the CDR3 reads TGTGCCTGCTGGAATAAGAAACTCTTT. Its translation: CACWNKKLF.

Judged by abundance, this clone is medium-sized. V gene TRGV8 combines with J gene TRGJP1. The J gene, absent from TCRdb, was called here by matching the DNA to germline. This CDR3 spans 14 amino acids. V dropped 5 bases and J dropped 2; count of bases not matched to a gene: 5. Looked up from germline, CDR1 is VENAVY and CDR2 is YDSYNSRV. The CDR3 loop reads CATWVWTTGWFKIF. CDR3 DNA: TGTGCCACCTGGGTATGGACCACTGGTTGGTTCAAGATATTT.

This clone qualifies as medium-sized (0.01 to 0.1%). This chain connects TRGV3 to TRGJP1. In the absence of a J gene in TCRdb, the DNA was matched to germline to assign it here. This CDR3 is built from 15 residues. Trimming at V came to 0 bases and at J to 4 bases, leaving 5 bases not matched to a gene. Germline V gene sequence: CDR1 VTNTFY, CDR2 YDVSTARD (reference sequence). The CDR3 sequence is CATWDRRGTGWFKIF. The CDR3 DNA follows: TGTGCCACCTGGGACAGGCGGGGCACTGGTTGGTTCAAGATATTT.

This clone is judged medium-sized (0.01 to 0.1%). This chain joins TRGV10 and TRGJ1 or TRGJ2. Since TCRdb gives no J gene, matching the DNA to germline was used here to assign it. TRGV10 has ORF status, its function being uncertain. V was pared by 8 bases and J by 8 bases, with 10 bases of the junction left unmatched. CDR3 length: 12 residues. In nucleotides, the CDR3 is TGTGCTGCGTGGGATTTGGAGCATAAGAAACTCTTT. Protein: CAAWDLEHKKLF.

This clone showed up many times. The chain recombines TRGV9 with TRGJ1 or TRGJ2. The J gene comes from matching the DNA to germline here; TCRdb lacks it. This CDR3 spans 12 amino acids. CDR1 and CDR2 (germline): GITISATS, ISYDGTV (reference sequence). The V gene end was trimmed by 8 bases and the J gene end by 3 bases; junction bases not matched to a gene: 7. The DNA for the CDR3 is TGTGCCTTGTCGTGGGCTTATTATAAGAAACTCTTT. This sequence encodes CALSWAYYKKLF.

By sample fraction, this clone is medium-sized. The chain employs TRGV10 and TRGJP1. The J gene was missing in TCRdb and was found by matching the end of the DNA to germline. TRGV10 is flagged as an ORF with uncertain function. CDR3 size: 14 residues. V trimming: 8 bases; J trimming: 4 bases; junction bases outside the gene matches: 8. CDR3 sequence reads: CAAWEDLTGWFKIF. The CDR3 DNA follows: TGTGCTGCGTGGGAGGACCTCACTGGTTGGTTCAAGATATTT.

This clone is judged medium-sized (0.01 to 0.1%). DNA for the CDR3: TGTGCCTGCTGGATTAGGGGGGGGGATTATTATAAGAAACTCTTT. It translates to CACWIRGGDYYKKLF. The gene calls are TRGV11 and TRGJ1 or TRGJ2. Germline matching of the DNA provided the J gene here, since TCRdb leaves it blank. TRGV11 qualifies as an ORF whose function is uncertain. The CDR3 is 15 amino acids. V lost 3 bases, J lost 2 bases, and 7 bases stayed unmatched.

This clone is deemed medium-sized. The chain uses TRGV2 and TRGJP1. Since TCRdb gives no J gene, matching the DNA to germline was used here to assign it. Germline loops: CDR1 EGSNGY, CDR2 YDSYNSKV. V trimming: 0 bases; J trimming: 3 bases; junction bases outside the gene matches: 7. This CDR3 is built from 16 residues. This CDR3 is CATWDGLASTGWFKIF. CDR3 bases: TGTGCCACCTGGGACGGGCTGGCGTCCACTGGTTGGTTCAAGATATTT.

Sample share makes this clone medium-sized. The chain has TRGV10 and TRGJ1 or TRGJ2. The J gene was missing in TCRdb and was found by matching the end of the DNA to germline. TRGV10 is treated as an ORF (open reading frame) with a function not yet certain. The CDR3 totals 14 residues. Germline trimming cut 8 bases from V and 0 bases from J; bases unmatched to any gene: 8. The CDR3 DNA is TGTGCTGCGTGGGACCAGGGGAATTATTATAAGAAACTCTTT. As protein: CAAWDQGNYYKKLF.

This chain connects TRGV8 to TRGJ1 or TRGJ2. Here the J gene came from matching the DNA to germline, since TCRdb omits it. CDR1 and CDR2 from the germline V gene are VENAVY and YDSYNSRV. The CDR3 contains 12 residues. J lost 9 bases, V lost 6 bases, and 11 bases had no gene match. The CDR3 is CATWTSLPKKLF. As DNA, the CDR3 is TGTGCCACCTGGACATCCTTACCTAAGAAACTCTTT.